This T cell receptor beta chain originates from a study of T cells in Graves' hyperthyroidism and ophthalmopathy. Points from the study as a whole: Ophthalmopathy and stable hyperthyroidism were told apart by a 13 V-J model. Within blood appeared most thyroid clonotypes that had expanded above 0.001.

The patients, who ranged from 18 to 65 in age, presented with newly diagnosed hyperthyroidism lasting under 2 months. The authors obtained PBMCs from around 10 ml of fresh peripheral blood. TCR beta CDR3 sequences were amplified from RNA transcripts. The TCR CDR3 was amplified in a first-round RT-PCR using the HTBI primer set. TCRdb used MiXCR to reprocess the multiplex PCR reads, holding one entry per CDR3 protein. Altogether 550,000 to 800,000 distinct CDR3 sequences are present, around 17% being singletons, with the ten largest covering around 8%. This clonotype was seen repeatedly, ten times or more. Its antigen remains unknown. This CDR3 is 14 amino acids long. Trimming removed 4 bases from V and 7 bases from J, with 17 bases in between.

This chain uses TRBV12-3 or TRBV12-4 with TRBJ2-7; a weak D match, TRBD2 (6 bases). Sequenced input: blood. This sequence originates from a young man with Graves' hyperthyroidism. CDR3 sequence reads: CASSSPPAAGEQYF. The CDR3 region has the DNA TGTGCCAGCAGTTCTCCGCCGGCCGCGGGGGAGCAGTACTTC.